Each of the 12 T cell receptor beta chains below was sequenced from the same sample in a study of control samples from healthy donors and cancer patients. TCRdb keeps only in-frame clones here, not all; method: immunoSEQ multiplex PCR. The repertoire holds around 170,000 clones, with 88% as singletons. The sequencing input was blood. The receptors were sampled from a woman between 25 and 40 years old in good health.

This clone was observed a single time. The V and J genes are TRBV7-9 and TRBJ1-1, with 7 bases identical to TRBD1. The ends lost 5 bases at V and 5 bases at J; junction bases unmatched: 5. CDR3 length equals 13 residues. Germline CDR1 and CDR2: SEHNR and FQNEAQ (reference sequence). CDR3 nucleotide sequence: TGTGCCAGCAGCCGTGCAGGGGGGACTGAAGCTTTCTTT. This codes for CASSRAGGTEAFF.

The V call is TRBV6-6, the J call TRBJ1-1; D is ambiguous. From germline, CDR1 is MNHNY and CDR2 SVGAGI (reference sequence). Trimming shortened V by 11 bases and J by 5 bases, and 12 bases separated the two germline ends. This CDR3 is 11 amino acids long. This CDR3 is CASRRDTEAFF. CDR3 DNA: TGTGCCTCCCGGCGGGATACTGAAGCTTTCTTT.

In this sample, this clone turned up once. V and J are TRBV24-1 and TRBJ2-2; 7 bases agree with TRBD2. V lost 1 base, J lost 5 bases, and 9 bases stayed unmatched. The CDR3 sequence is 17 residues long. The V gene's germline CDR1 is KGHDR and CDR2 SFDVKD. CDR3 DNA: TGTGCCACCAGTGATTTCCCCCGACTAGCAGGTACCGGGGAGCTGTTTTTT. Translation gives CATSDFPRLAGTGELFF.

This chain links TRBV4-2 with TRBJ1-1; D ambiguous. The CDR3 is 13 residues long. Germline V gives CDR1 LGHNA, CDR2 YNFKEQ. Trimming removed 3 bases at V and 1 base at J, with 6 bases between. The CDR3 here is CASSQFPNTEAFF. The DNA for the CDR3 is TGTGCCAGCAGCCAGTTCCCGAACACTGAAGCTTTCTTT.

The chain joins TRBV21-1 to TRBJ1-5; the table's D call, TRBD1, has no DNA check behind it. TRBV21-1 is deemed a pseudogene. CDR3 length: 15 residues. The CDR3 is CASSKGTGAFQPQHF. The DNA for the CDR3 is TGTGCCAGCAGCAAAGGGACAGGGGCATTTCAGCCCCAGCATTTT.

This sequence joins TRBV5-5 and TRBJ2-7; a weak D match, TRBD2 (7 bases). The CDR3 length is 16 residues. The V end was cut by 1 base, the J end by 3 bases, with 17 bases between. Germline V CDR1 and CDR2: SGHKS, YYEKEE (reference sequence). The DNA of the CDR3 is TGTGCCAGCAGCTTGAGGGGGGGAAGCACGATCTACGAGCAGTACGTC. Its protein is CASSLRGGSTIYEQYV.

The V and J genes are TRBV11-2 and TRBJ2-3; perhaps D is TRBD1 or TRBD2 (5 bases each). Trimming took off 3 bases at V and 0 bases at J, with 10 bases between the two ends. The CDR3 has 15 residues. In germline, CDR1 is SGHAT, CDR2 FQNNGV. The CDR3 is CASSLAGASTDTQYF. DNA for the CDR3: TGTGCCAGCAGCTTGGCCGGGGCTAGCACAGATACGCAGTATTTT.

The count of this clone is one. The chain carries TRBV2 and TRBJ1-5; tentatively, D is TRBD1 (5 bases). CDR3 length equals 13 residues. The V end lost 7 bases, the J end lost 6 bases, and 13 bases lay between the germline ends. The germline gives CDR1 SNHLY, CDR2 FYNNEI. The DNA of the CDR3 is TGTGCCAGCAACCAGGGTTGGGGTCAGCCCCAGCATTTT. Amino acid sequence: CASNQGWGQPQHF. Full variable domain (outside the CDR3, taken from reference TRBV2 and TRBJ1-5): EPEVTQTPSHQVTQMGQEVILRCVPISNHLYFYWYRQILGQKVEFLVSFYNNEISEKSEIFDDQFSVERPDGSNFTLKIRSTKLEDSAMYFCASNQGWGQPQHFGDGTRLSIL.

V is TRBV18 and J is TRBJ1-3; possible D gene TRBD1, 5 bases. CDR3 length: 16 amino acids. Germline V gene data show CDR1 as KGHSH and CDR2 as LQKENI. V lost 4 bases and J 0 bases, leaving 13 bases between the germline ends. The CDR3 region has the DNA TGTGCCAGCTCACTCCGGGACGGCGGCTCTGGAAACACCATATATTTT. It specifies CASSLRDGGSGNTIYF.

This clone has more than one count but fewer than ten. This chain links TRBV6-1 with TRBJ2-5; TRBD1 matches 8 bases. Germline lookup yields CDR1 MNHNS and CDR2 SASEGT. The CDR3 spans 16 residues. Losses at the gene ends were 2 bases for V and 4 bases for J; bases not matched to a gene: 9. Here the CDR3 reads CASSELVGQGGETQYF. CDR3 sequence (DNA): TGTGCCAGCAGTGAACTTGTTGGACAGGGCGGAGAGACCCAGTACTTC.

The chain has TRBV6-5 and TRBJ1-4, with TRBD1 as a possible D gene (6 bases). Trimming took 11 bases from V and 9 from J, leaving 16 bases between them. The CDR3 has 12 residues. Germline V lookup: CDR1 MNHEY, CDR2 SVGAGI. Written as DNA, the CDR3 is TGTGCCGTTAGAGGGGGACACCAAAAACTGTTTTTT. Its protein is CAVRGGHQKLFF.

This clone was seen only a few times. This chain uses TRBV2 with TRBJ2-5; D gene uncertain. V dropped 4 bases and J dropped 5 bases, with 11 bases sitting between them. CDR1 and CDR2 (germline): SNHLY, FYNNEI. CDR3 length equals 13 residues. Written as DNA, the CDR3 is TGTGCCAGCAGTGGCGGACGCCGGGAGACCCAGTACTTC. It specifies CASSGGRRETQYF.